The TCR beta chain described here comes from a study of blood T cells in healthy people across ages. Study findings and constraints: Bulk PBMC profiling left naive and antigen-experienced comparisons inconclusive.

Isolated per sample were at least 6 million PBMCs. In the case of this clonotype: Antigen specificity is unknown.

Primed by a sample-barcoded 5' primer and a J-beta primer mix, a second PCR proceeded for roughly 6 to 12 cycles. TCRdb independently ran MiXCR on the 5' RACE reads; one entry per CDR3 protein. The table records under 800,000 distinct CDR3 sequences, around 46% of them present only once. In germline, CDR1 is DFQATT, CDR2 SNEGSKA (reference sequence). The CDR3 covers 15 residues. Trimming left V 5 bases short and J 1 base short, with 17 bases between. The source is a woman aged 60 to 75 in good health. The chain has TRBV20-1 and TRBJ1-1; D gene ambiguous. The sequenced sample was blood. As DNA, the CDR3 is TGCAGTGCTGGACTGACCTTCCCGGGGAACACTGAAGCTTTCTTT. This codes for CSAGLTFPGNTEAFF.